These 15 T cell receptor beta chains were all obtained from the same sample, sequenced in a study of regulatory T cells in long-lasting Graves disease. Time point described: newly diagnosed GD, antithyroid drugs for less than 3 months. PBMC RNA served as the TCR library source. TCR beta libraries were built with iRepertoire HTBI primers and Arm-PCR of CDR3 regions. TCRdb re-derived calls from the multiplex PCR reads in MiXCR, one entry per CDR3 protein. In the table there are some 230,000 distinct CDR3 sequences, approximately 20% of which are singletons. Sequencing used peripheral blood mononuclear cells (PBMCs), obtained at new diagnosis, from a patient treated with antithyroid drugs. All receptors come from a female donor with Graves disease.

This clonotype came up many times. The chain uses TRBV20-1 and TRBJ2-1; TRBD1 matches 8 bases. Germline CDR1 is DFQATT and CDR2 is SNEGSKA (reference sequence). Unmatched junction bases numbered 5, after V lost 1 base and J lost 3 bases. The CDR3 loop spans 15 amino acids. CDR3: CSARGLGQGYNEQFF. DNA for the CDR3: TGCAGTGCTAGAGGCTTAGGACAGGGCTACAATGAGCAGTTCTTC.

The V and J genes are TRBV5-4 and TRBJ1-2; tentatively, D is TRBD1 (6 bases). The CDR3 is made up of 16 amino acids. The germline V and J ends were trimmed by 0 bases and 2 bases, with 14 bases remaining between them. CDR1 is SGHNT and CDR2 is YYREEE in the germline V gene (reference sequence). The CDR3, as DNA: TGTGCCAGCAGCTTGGGGCCCGGGACAAGGAACTATGGCTACACCTTC. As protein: CASSLGPGTRNYGYTF. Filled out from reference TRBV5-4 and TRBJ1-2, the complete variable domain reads ETGVTQSPTHLIKTRGQQVTLRCSSQSGHNTVSWYQQALGQGPQFIFQYYREEENGRGNFPPRFSGLQFPNYSSELNVNALELDDSALYLCASSLGPGTRNYGYTFGSGTRLTVV.

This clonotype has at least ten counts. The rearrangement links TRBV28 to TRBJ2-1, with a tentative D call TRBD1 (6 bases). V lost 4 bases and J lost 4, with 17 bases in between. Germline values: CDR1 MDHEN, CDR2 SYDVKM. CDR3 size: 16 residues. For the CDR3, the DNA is TGTGCCAGCAGTTCGCAGTCCCGGGACAAATACAATGAGCAGTTCTTC. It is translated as CASSSQSRDKYNEQFF. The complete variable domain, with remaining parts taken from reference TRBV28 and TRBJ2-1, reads DVKVTQSSRYLVKRTGEKVFLECVQDMDHENMFWYRQDPGLGLRLIYFSYDVKMKEKGDIPEGYSVSREKKERFSLILESASTNQTSMYLCASSSQSRDKYNEQFFGPGTRLTVL.

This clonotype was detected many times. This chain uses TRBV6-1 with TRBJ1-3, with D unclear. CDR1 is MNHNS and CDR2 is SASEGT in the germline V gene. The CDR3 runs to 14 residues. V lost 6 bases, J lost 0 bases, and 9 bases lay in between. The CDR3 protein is CASSPVSSGNTIYF. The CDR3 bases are TGTGCCAGCAGCCCGGTCAGCTCTGGAAACACCATATATTTT.

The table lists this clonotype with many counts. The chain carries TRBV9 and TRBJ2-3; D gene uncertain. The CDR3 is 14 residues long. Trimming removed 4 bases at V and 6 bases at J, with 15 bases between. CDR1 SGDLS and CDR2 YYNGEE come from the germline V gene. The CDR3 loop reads CASSPADAADTQYF. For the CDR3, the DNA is TGTGCCAGCAGCCCCGCGGACGCGGCGGATACGCAGTATTTT.

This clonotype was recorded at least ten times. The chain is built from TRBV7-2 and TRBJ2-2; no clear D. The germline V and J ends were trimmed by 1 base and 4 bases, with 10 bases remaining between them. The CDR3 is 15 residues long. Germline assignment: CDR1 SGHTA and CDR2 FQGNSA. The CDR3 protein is CASSLDRALTGELFF. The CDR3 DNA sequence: TGTGCCAGCAGCTTAGACCGGGCGCTCACCGGGGAGCTGTTTTTT.

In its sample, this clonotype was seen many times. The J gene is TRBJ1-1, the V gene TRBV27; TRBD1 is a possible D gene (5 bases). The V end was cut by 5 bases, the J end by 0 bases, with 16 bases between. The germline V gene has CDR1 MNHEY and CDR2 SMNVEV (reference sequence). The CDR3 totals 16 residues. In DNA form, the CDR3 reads TGTGCCAGCAGTGTGCGGGGGGGGACTATGAACACTGAAGCTTTCTTT. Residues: CASSVRGGTMNTEAFF.

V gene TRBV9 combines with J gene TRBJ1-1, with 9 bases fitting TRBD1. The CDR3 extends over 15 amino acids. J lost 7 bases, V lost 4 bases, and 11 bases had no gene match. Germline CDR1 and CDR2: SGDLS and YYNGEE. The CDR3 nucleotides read TGTGCCAGCAGCCCACTTGTCCCGGGACAGGGTGAAGCTTTCTTT. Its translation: CASSPLVPGQGEAFF. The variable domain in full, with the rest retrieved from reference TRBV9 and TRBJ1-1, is DSGVTQTPKHLITATGQRVTLRCSPRSGDLSVYWYQQSLDQGLQFLIQYYNGEERAKGNILERFSAQQFPDLHSELNLSSLELGDSALYFCASSPLVPGQGEAFFGQGTRLTVV.

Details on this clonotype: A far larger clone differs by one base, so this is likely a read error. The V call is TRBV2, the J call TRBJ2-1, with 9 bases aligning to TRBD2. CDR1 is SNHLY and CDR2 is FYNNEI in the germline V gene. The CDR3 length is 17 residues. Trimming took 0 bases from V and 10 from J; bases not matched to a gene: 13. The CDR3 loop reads CASSEARALAGENEQFF. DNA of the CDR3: TGTGCCAGCAGTGAAGCGCGGGCGTTAGCGGGAGAGAACGAGCAGTTCTTC.

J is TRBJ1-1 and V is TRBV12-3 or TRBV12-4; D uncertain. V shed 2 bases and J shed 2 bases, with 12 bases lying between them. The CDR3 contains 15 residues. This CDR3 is CASSLLSVVNTEAFF. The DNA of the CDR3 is TGTGCCAGCAGTTTATTATCAGTGGTAAACACTGAAGCTTTCTTT.

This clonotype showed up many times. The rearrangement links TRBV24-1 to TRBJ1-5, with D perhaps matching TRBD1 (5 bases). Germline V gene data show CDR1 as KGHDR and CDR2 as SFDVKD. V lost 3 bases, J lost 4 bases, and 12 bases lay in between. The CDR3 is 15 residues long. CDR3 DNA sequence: TGTGCCACCAGTGATGCTTTAGGGGAAAATCAGCCCCAGCATTTT. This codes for CATSDALGENQPQHF.

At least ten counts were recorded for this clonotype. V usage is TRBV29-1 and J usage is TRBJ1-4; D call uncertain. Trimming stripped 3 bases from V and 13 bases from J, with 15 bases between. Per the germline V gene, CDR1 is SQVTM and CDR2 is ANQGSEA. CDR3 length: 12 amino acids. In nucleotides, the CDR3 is TGCAGCGTTGAGACCGAAGGAGGAGGACTGTTTTTT. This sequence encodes CSVETEGGGLFF.

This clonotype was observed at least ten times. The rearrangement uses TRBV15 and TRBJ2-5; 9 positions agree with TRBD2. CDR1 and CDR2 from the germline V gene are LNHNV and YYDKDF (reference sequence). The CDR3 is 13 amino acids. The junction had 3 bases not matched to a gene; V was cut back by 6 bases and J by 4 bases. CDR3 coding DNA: TGTGCCACCAGAGCGGGAGGTGTAGAGACCCAGTACTTC. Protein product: CATRAGGVETQYF.

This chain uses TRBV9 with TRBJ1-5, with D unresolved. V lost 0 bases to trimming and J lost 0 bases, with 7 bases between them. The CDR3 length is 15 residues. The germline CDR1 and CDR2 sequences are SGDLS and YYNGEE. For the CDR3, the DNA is TGTGCCAGCAGCGTAGGTGGCATTAGCAATCAGCCCCAGCATTTT. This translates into CASSVGGISNQPQHF. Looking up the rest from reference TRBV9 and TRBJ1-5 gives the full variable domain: DSGVTQTPKHLITATGQRVTLRCSPRSGDLSVYWYQQSLDQGLQFLIQYYNGEERAKGNILERFSAQQFPDLHSELNLSSLELGDSALYFCASSVGGISNQPQHFGDGTRLSIL.

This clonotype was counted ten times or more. DNA for the CDR3: TGTGCCTGTCGACTAGCGGGGGGCCAAGAGACCCAGTACTTC. Translating it yields CACRLAGGQETQYF. This chain connects TRBV30 to TRBJ2-5; 13 positions agree with TRBD2. CDR1 is GTSNPN and CDR2 is SVGIG in the germline V gene (reference sequence). J lost 1 base, V lost 6 bases, and 2 bases had no gene match. The CDR3 is 14 amino acids.